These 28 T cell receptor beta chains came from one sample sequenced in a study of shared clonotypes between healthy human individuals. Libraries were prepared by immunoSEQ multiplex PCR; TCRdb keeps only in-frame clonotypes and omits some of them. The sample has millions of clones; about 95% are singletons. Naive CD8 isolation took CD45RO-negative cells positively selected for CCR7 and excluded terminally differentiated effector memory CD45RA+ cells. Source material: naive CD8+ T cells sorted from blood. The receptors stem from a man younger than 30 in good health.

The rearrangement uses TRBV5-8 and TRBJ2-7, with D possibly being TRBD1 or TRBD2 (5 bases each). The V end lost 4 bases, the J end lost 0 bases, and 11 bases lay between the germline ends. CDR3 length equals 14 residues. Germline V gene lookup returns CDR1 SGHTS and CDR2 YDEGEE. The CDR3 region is CASSLRDGSYEQYF. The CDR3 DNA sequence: TGTGCCAGCAGCCTCCGGGACGGCTCCTACGAGCAGTACTTC. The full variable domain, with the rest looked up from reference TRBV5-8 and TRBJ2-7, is EAGVTQSPTHLIKTRGQQATLRCSPISGHTSVYWYQQALGLGLQFLLWYDEGEERNRGNFPPRFSGRQFPNYSSELNVNALELEDSALYLCASSLRDGSYEQYFGPGTRLTVT.

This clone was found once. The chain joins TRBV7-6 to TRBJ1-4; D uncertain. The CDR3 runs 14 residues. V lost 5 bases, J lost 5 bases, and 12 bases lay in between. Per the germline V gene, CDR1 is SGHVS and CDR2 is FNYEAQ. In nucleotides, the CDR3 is TGTGCCAGCAGCCCCAGCAGGATGAATGAAAAACTGTTTTTT. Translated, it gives CASSPSRMNEKLFF.

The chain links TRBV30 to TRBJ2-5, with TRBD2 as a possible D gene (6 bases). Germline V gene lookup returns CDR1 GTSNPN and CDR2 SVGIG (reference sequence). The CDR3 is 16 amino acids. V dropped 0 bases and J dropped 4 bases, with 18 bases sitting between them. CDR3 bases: TGTGCCTGGAGTGTATCGGGGCTGATGCGGGGAGAGACCCAGTACTTC. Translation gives CAWSVSGLMRGETQYF.

For the CDR3, the DNA is TGTGCCAGCAGTCAAGGCGCGGGGCGTGAGGATGAAAAACTGTTTTTT. Residues: CASSQGAGREDEKLFF. The V call is TRBV28, the J call TRBJ1-4; possible D gene TRBD1, 5 bases. This CDR3 spans 16 amino acids. Germline V gene data show CDR1 as MDHEN and CDR2 as SYDVKM. Trimming took 5 bases from V and 6 from J, leaving 19 bases between them.

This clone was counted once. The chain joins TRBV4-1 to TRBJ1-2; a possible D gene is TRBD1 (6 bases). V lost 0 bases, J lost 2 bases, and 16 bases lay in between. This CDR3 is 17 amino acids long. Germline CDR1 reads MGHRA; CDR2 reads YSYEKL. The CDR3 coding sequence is TGCGCCAGCAGCCAAGATCGATCGGCAGGGGCAAACTATGGCTACACCTTC. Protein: CASSQDRSAGANYGYTF.

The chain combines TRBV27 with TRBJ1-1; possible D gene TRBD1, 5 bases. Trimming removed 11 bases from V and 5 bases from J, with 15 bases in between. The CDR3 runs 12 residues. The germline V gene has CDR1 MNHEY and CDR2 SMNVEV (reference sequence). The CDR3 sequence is CASGHLGTEAFF. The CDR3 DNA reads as TGTGCCTCGGGGCACCTTGGGACTGAAGCTTTCTTT.

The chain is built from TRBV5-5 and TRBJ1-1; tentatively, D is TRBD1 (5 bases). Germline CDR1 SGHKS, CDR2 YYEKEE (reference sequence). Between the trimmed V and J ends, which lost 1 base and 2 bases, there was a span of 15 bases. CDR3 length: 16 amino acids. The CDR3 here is CASSLFKQGPNTEAFF. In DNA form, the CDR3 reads TGTGCCAGCAGCTTGTTTAAGCAGGGACCCAACACTGAAGCTTTCTTT.

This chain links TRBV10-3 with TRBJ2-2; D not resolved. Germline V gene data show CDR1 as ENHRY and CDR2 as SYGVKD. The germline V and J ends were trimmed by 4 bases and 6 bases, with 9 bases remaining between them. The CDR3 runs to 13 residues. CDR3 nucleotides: TGTGCCATCAGTGCCGACACGGCCGGGGAGCTGTTTTTT. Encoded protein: CAISADTAGELFF.

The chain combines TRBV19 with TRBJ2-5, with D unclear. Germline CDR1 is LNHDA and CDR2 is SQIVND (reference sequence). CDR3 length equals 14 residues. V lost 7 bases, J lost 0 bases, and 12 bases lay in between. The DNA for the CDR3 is TGTGCCAGTAAATTGCGCCCGTACCAAGAGACCCAGTACTTC. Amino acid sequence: CASKLRPYQETQYF. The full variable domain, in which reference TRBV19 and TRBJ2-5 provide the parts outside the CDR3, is DGGITQSPKYLFRKEGQNVTLSCEQNLNHDAMYWYRQDPGQGLRLIYYSQIVNDFQKGDIAEGYSVSREKKESFPLTVTSAQKNPTAFYLCASKLRPYQETQYFGPGTRLLVL.

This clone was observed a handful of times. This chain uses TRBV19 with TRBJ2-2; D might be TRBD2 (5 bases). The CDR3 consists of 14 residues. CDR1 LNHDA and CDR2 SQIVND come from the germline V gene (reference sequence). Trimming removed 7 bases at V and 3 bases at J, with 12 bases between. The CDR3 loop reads CASTTSTYTGELFF. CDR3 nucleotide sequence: TGTGCCAGTACTACTAGTACCTACACCGGGGAGCTGTTTTTT.

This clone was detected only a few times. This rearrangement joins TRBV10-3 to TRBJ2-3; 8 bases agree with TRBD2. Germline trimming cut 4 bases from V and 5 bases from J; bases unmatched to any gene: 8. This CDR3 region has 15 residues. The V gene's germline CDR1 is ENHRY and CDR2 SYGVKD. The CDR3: CAISAFSGNVDTQYF. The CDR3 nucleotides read TGTGCCATCAGTGCGTTTAGCGGGAATGTAGATACGCAGTATTTT.

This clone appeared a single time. CDR3: CAISETGTGNTEAFF. DNA for the CDR3: TGTGCCATCAGTGAAACCGGGACAGGGAACACTGAAGCTTTCTTT. The V and J genes are TRBV10-3 and TRBJ1-1; the match to TRBD1 covers 8 bases. Germline V gives CDR1 ENHRY, CDR2 SYGVKD. The CDR3 is made up of 15 amino acids. Trimming cost V 3 bases and J 1 base; bases outside gene matches: 4.

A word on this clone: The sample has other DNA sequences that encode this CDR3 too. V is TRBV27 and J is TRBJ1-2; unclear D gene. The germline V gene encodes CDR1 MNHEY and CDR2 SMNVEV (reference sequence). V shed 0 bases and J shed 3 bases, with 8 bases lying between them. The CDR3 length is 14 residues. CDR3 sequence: CASSLSFGDYGYTF. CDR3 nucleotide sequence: TGTGCCAGCAGTTTATCGTTTGGGGACTATGGCTACACCTTC.

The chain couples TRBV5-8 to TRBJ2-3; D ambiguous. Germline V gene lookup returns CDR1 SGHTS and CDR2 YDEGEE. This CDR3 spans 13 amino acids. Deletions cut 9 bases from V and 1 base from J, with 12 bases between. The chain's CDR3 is CAILTPGTDTQYF. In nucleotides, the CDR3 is TGTGCCATCCTTACCCCGGGCACAGATACGCAGTATTTT.

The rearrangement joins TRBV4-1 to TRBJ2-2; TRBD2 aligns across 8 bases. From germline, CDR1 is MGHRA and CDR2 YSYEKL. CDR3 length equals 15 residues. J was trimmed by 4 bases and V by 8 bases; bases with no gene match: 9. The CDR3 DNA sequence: TGCGCCAGCTCCTCACAGCTAGCGGGCACCGGGGAGCTGTTTTTT. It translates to CASSSQLAGTGELFF.

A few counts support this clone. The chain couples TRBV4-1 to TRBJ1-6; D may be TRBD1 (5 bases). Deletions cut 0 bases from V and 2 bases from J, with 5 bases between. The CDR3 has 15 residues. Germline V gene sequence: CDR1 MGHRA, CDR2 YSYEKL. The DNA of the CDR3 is TGCGCCAGCAGCCAAGAGGGGGCCTATAATTCACCCCTCCACTTT. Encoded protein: CASSQEGAYNSPLHF.

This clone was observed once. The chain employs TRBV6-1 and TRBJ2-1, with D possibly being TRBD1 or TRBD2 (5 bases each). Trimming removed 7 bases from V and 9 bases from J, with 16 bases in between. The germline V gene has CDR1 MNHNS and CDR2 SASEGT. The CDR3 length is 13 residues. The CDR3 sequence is CASTEGERLEQFF. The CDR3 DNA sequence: TGTGCCAGCACCGAAGGGGAGCGGCTTGAGCAGTTCTTC.

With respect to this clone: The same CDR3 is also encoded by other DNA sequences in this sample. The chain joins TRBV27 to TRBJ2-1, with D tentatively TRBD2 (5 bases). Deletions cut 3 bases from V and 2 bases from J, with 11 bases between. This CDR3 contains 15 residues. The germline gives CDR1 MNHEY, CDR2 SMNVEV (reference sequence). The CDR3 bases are TGTGCCAGCAGTTTGGCGGGCGGCGCCTACAATGAGCAGTTCTTC. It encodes CASSLAGGAYNEQFF.

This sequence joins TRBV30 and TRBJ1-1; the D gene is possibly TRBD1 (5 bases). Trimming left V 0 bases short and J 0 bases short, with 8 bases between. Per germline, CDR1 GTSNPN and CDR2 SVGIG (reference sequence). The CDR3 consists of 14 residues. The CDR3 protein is CAWSVQGLNTEAFF. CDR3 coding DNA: TGTGCCTGGAGTGTGCAGGGCCTGAACACTGAAGCTTTCTTT.

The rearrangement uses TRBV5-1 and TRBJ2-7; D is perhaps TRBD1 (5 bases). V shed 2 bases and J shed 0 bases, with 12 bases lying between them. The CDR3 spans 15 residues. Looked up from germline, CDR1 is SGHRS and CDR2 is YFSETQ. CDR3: CASSFGHLFSYEQYF. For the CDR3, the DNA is TGCGCCAGCAGCTTTGGACACCTCTTCTCCTACGAGCAGTACTTC.

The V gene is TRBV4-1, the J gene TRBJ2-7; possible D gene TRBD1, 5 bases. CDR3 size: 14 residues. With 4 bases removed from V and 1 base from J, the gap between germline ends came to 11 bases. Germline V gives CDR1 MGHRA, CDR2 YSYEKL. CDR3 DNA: TGCGCCAGCAGCCCGCTGGGGCTATCCTACGAGCAGTACTTC. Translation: CASSPLGLSYEQYF.

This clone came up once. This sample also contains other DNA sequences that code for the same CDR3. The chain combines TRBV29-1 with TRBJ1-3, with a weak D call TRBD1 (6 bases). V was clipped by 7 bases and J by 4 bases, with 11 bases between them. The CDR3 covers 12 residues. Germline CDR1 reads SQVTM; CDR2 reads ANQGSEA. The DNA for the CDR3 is TGCAGCGCGAGGGGGTCCGGAAACACCATATATTTT. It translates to CSARGSGNTIYF.

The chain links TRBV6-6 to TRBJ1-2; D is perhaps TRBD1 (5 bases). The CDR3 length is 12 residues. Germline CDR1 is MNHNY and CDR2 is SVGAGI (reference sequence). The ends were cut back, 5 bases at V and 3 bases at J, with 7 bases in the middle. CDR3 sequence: CASSDSDYGYTF. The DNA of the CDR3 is TGTGCCAGCAGTGACAGCGACTATGGCTACACCTTC.

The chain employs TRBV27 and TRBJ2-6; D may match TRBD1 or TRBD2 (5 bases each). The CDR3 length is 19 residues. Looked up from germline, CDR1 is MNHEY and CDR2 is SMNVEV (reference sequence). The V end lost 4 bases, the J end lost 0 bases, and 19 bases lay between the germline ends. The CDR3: CASSSRRDHPFSGANVLTF. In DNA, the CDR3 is TGTGCCAGCAGTTCCCGACGGGACCATCCCTTCTCTGGGGCCAACGTCCTGACTTTC.

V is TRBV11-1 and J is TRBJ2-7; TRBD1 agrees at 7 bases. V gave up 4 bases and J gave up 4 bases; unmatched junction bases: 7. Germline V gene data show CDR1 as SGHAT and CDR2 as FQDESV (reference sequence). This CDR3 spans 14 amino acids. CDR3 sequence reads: CASSSPGQPYEQYF. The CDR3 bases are TGTGCCAGCAGCTCCCCGGGACAGCCTTACGAGCAGTACTTC.

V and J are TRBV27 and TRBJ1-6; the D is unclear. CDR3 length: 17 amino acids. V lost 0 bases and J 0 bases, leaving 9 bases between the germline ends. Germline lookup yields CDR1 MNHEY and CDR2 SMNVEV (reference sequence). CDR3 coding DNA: TGTGCCAGCAGTTTATCCGCCGAGCGCTCCTATAATTCACCCCTCCACTTT. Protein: CASSLSAERSYNSPLHF.

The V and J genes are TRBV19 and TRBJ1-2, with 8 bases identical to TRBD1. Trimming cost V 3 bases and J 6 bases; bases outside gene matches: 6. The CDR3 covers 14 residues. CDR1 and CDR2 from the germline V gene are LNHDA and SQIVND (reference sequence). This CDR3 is CASSMAGGIDGYTF. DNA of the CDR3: TGTGCCAGTAGTATGGCAGGGGGCATCGATGGCTACACCTTC.

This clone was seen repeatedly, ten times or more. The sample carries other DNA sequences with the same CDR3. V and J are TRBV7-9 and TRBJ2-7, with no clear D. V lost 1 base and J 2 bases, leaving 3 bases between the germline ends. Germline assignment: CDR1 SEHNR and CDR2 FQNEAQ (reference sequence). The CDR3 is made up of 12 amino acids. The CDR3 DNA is TGTGCCAGCAGCTTAGGGGCCTACGAGCAGTACTTC. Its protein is CASSLGAYEQYF.